The present T cell receptor (beta chain) was sequenced within a study of shared clonotypes between healthy human individuals. Only in-frame clones appear in the TCRdb table, and some are missing; sequencing was by immunoSEQ multiplex PCR. The table shows approximately 330,000 clones, with less than 75% occurring only once. Germline V CDR1 and CDR2: WNHNN, SYGVQD (reference sequence). The CDR3 is made up of 13 amino acids. V lost 3 bases to trimming and J lost 6 bases; unmatched junction nucleotides: 3. This sequence was found in a man aged 30 to 45 in good health. The V call is TRBV10-1, the J call TRBJ2-3, with TRBD2 identical over 7 bases. Source material: memory CD4+ T cells sorted from blood. Subset of the sample: CD45RA-negative fraction. DNA for the CDR3: TGCGCCAGCAGTGAAAGCGGGGCGGATACGCAGTATTTT. Translation gives CASSESGADTQYF.